This passage covers 21 T cell receptor beta chains from one sample sequenced in a study of T cell responses to AZD1222 COVID-19 vaccine. Some clones are missing from TCRdb's copy, which holds only in-frame ones; the method was immunoSEQ multiplex PCR. The sample has more than 90,000 clones, approximately 84% seen once. Material: peripheral blood, obtained on day 0 of AZD1222 vaccination. The receptors stem from an adult in good health.

The chain carries TRBV6-5 and TRBJ2-7, with 8 bases aligning to TRBD1. The V segment lost 6 bases and the J segment 5 bases; nucleotides outside the gene matches: 9. The CDR3 covers 14 residues. Germline V gene data show CDR1 as MNHEY and CDR2 as SVGAGI. The CDR3, as DNA: TGTGCCAGCAGATCCCAGGGGGCGAAGAACGAGCAGTACTTC. Protein product: CASRSQGAKNEQYF.

In its sample, this clone was seen once. The CDR3 DNA is TGTGCCAGCACACAGGGGGCGACAGGCTACGAGCAGTACTTC. Protein sequence: CASTQGATGYEQYF. This chain uses TRBV19 with TRBJ2-7, with 9 nucleotides matching TRBD1. The CDR3 is 14 residues long. Germline lookup yields CDR1 LNHDA and CDR2 SQIVND (reference sequence). Trimming took 9 bases from V and 3 from J; bases not matched to a gene: 9.

The chain employs TRBV21-1 and TRBJ1-2; TRBD1 is the table's D call and was not checked against the DNA. TRBV21-1 represents a pseudogene. CDR3 length equals 15 residues. The chain's CDR3 is CASSKAGTPSYGYTF. The CDR3 nucleotides are TGTGCCAGCAGCAAAGCGGGGACACCCAGCTATGGCTACACCTTC.

The J gene is TRBJ1-6, the V gene TRBV4-2; no clear D gene. V was trimmed by 3 bases and J by 7 bases, leaving 22 bases between them. The CDR3 sequence is 18 residues long. Per the germline V gene, CDR1 is LGHNA and CDR2 is YNFKEQ. This CDR3 is CASSQKTAGWLSNSPLHF. The DNA for the CDR3 is TGTGCCAGCAGCCAGAAGACGGCTGGTTGGCTTTCCAATTCACCCCTCCACTTT.

This rearrangement joins TRBV4-1 to TRBJ2-7; 7 nucleotides align to TRBD2. Per germline, CDR1 MGHRA and CDR2 YSYEKL. The CDR3 is made up of 16 amino acids. With V trimmed by 0 bases and J by 0 bases, 5 bases remained unmatched. The CDR3 spells CASSQEGLADSYEQYF. The CDR3 coding sequence is TGCGCCAGCAGCCAAGAGGGGCTAGCGGACTCCTACGAGCAGTACTTC.

The chain uses TRBV20-1 and TRBJ1-5, with D uncertain. Germline V CDR1 and CDR2: DFQATT, SNEGSKA (reference sequence). The CDR3 is 14 amino acids. Trimming took off 3 bases at V and 0 bases at J, with 9 bases between the two ends. The CDR3, as DNA: TGCAGTGCTAGTAGGCAGTATAGCAATCAGCCCCAGCATTTT. Its protein is CSASRQYSNQPQHF.

The CDR3 nucleotides are TGCGCCAGCAGCTACGCGAGGCCTGGAACTGAAGCTTTCTTT. It codes for CASSYARPGTEAFF. The V and J genes are TRBV5-1 and TRBJ1-1; D gene ambiguous. V gave up 3 bases and J gave up 5 bases, with 14 bases separating them. CDR1 and CDR2 from the germline V gene are SGHRS and YFSETQ. This CDR3 is 14 amino acids long.

The V call is TRBV4-1, the J call TRBJ2-3; 8 nucleotides match TRBD2. This CDR3 comprises 17 residues. Trimming removed 3 bases from V and 2 bases from J; junction bases left unmatched: 10. Germline assignment: CDR1 MGHRA and CDR2 YSYEKL. CDR3 amino acids: CASSQAGGGWATDTQYF. In DNA, the CDR3 is TGCGCCAGCAGCCAGGCGGGAGGCGGGTGGGCCACAGATACGCAGTATTTT.

The chain joins TRBV16 to TRBJ1-5, with 8 bases identical to TRBD1. Trimming removed 5 bases from V and 5 bases from J; junction bases left unmatched: 8. This CDR3 region has 15 residues. Germline V gene lookup returns CDR1 KGHSY and CDR2 FQNENV. The CDR3 DNA reads as TGTGCCAGCAGCTACAATGCGGGACAGGATCAGCCCCAGCATTTT. Amino acid sequence: CASSYNAGQDQPQHF.

The chain joins TRBV5-4 to TRBJ1-1; a weak D match, TRBD1 (5 bases). Trimming took off 7 bases at V and 7 bases at J, with 20 bases between the two ends. CDR1 and CDR2 (germline): SGHNT, YYREEE (reference sequence). This CDR3 is built from 14 residues. The CDR3 bases are TGTGCCAGCCCCTCCCGTGAGGGGAAAAATGAAGCTTTCTTT. Translated, it gives CASPSREGKNEAFF.

This clone was seen only once. The rearrangement joins TRBV27 to TRBJ2-1, with 16 bases that match TRBD2. The V gene's germline CDR1 is MNHEY and CDR2 SMNVEV (reference sequence). The trim removed 0 bases at V and 15 bases at J, leaving 5 bases unmatched. This CDR3 is built from 15 residues. Written as DNA, the CDR3 is TGTGCCAGCAGTTTATCGGGGACTAGCGGGAGGGCCCCGTTCTTC. As protein: CASSLSGTSGRAPFF.

The chain is built from TRBV19 and TRBJ2-7; 7 bases line up with TRBD2. V gave up 3 bases and J gave up 1 base; unmatched junction bases: 3. CDR1 is LNHDA and CDR2 is SQIVND in the germline V gene (reference sequence). The CDR3 has 14 residues. CDR3 sequence: CASSIAGGSYEQYF. CDR3 DNA sequence: TGTGCCAGTAGTATCGCCGGGGGGTCCTACGAGCAGTACTTC.

The chain combines TRBV20-1 with TRBJ2-3; D ambiguous. Germline V gene sequence: CDR1 DFQATT, CDR2 SNEGSKA (reference sequence). V dropped 6 bases and J dropped 1 base, with 5 bases sitting between them. The CDR3 has 11 amino acids. The CDR3 region has the DNA TGCAGTGCCCACGGCACAGATACGCAGTATTTT. Protein sequence: CSAHGTDTQYF.

There are a few counts of this clone. The chain carries TRBV6-2 or TRBV6-3 and TRBJ1-5; D is ambiguous. Germline loops: CDR1 MNHEY, CDR2 SVGEGT. The CDR3 has 14 residues. The ends were cut back, 5 bases at V and 7 bases at J, with 15 bases in the middle. As DNA, the CDR3 is TGTGCCAGCAGTCACGGGGAGGTACGGCAGCCCCAGCATTTT. Translated: CASSHGEVRQPQHF.

This clone has only one observation. The chain recombines TRBV28 with TRBJ1-1; unclear D gene. V was cut by 7 bases and J by 0 bases, with 12 bases left in between. Per germline, CDR1 MDHEN and CDR2 SYDVKM. This CDR3 has 14 amino acids. This CDR3 is CASITFGVNTEAFF. The CDR3 DNA is TGTGCCAGCATTACCTTTGGAGTGAACACTGAAGCTTTCTTT.

The genes are TRBV19 and TRBJ1-4; D call uncertain. Germline lookup yields CDR1 LNHDA and CDR2 SQIVND (reference sequence). The ends were cut back, 5 bases at V and 0 bases at J, with 7 bases in the middle. The CDR3 runs to 14 residues. CDR3 protein: CASSVDTTNEKLFF. CDR3 nucleotides: TGTGCCAGTAGTGTCGATACAACTAATGAAAAACTGTTTTTT.

The chain recombines TRBV7-2 with TRBJ2-7; 7 bases align to TRBD2. J lost 6 bases, V lost 1 base, and 3 bases had no gene match. This CDR3 region has 13 residues. The V gene's germline CDR1 is SGHTA and CDR2 FQGNSA. The DNA of the CDR3 is TGTGCCAGCAGCTTAGGAGGGAGGGCCGAGCAGTACTTC. As protein: CASSLGGRAEQYF. Filled out from reference TRBV7-2 and TRBJ2-7, the complete variable domain reads GAGVSQSPSNKVTEKGKDVELRCDPISGHTALYWYRQSLGQGLEFLIYFQGNSAPDKSGLPSDRFSAERTGGSVSTLTIQRTQQEDSAVYLCASSLGGRAEQYFGPGTRLTVT.

The rearrangement uses TRBV28 and TRBJ2-7; D is uncertain. The CDR3 is 12 amino acids. Germline CDR1 reads MDHEN; CDR2 reads SYDVKM. Trimming shortened V by 1 base and J by 2 bases, and 3 bases separated the two germline ends. The CDR3 DNA sequence: TGTGCCAGCAGTTTATCGGCCTACGAGCAGTACTTC. Protein product: CASSLSAYEQYF.

This clone occurred a few times. The chain combines TRBV9 with TRBJ2-7, with a weak D call TRBD2 (5 bases). CDR3 length: 15 residues. V was pared by 2 bases and J by 5 bases, with 17 bases between. CDR1 is SGDLS, CDR2 YYNGEE, per germline. Here the CDR3 reads CASSVRKTKIHEQYF. The CDR3 region has the DNA TGTGCCAGCAGCGTTAGGAAGACTAAAATCCACGAGCAGTACTTC.

This clone was recorded a few times. V and J are TRBV2 and TRBJ2-7, with 8 bases that match TRBD2. In germline, CDR1 is SNHLY, CDR2 FYNNEI. CDR3 length: 15 residues. Trimming cost V 4 bases and J 0 bases; bases outside gene matches: 5. The CDR3 spells CASSGVLAVSYEQYF. CDR3 sequence (DNA): TGTGCCAGCAGTGGGGTACTAGCGGTCTCCTACGAGCAGTACTTC.

The rearrangement uses TRBV18 and TRBJ1-2; TRBD1 aligns across 7 bases. CDR1 and CDR2 (germline): KGHSH, LQKENI. J gave up 0 bases and V 6 bases, and 7 bases lay outside the gene matches. This CDR3 region has 15 residues. CDR3 nucleotides: TGTGCCAGCTCCCTGGGGACAGATCCTAACTATGGCTACACCTTC. Translation gives CASSLGTDPNYGYTF. Full variable domain (remainder filled in from reference TRBV18 and TRBJ1-2): NAGVMQNPRHLVRRRGQEARLRCSPMKGHSHVYWYRQLPEEGLKFMVYLQKENIIDESGMPKERFSAEFPKEGPSILRIQQVVRGDSAAYFCASSLGTDPNYGYTFGSGTRLTVV.